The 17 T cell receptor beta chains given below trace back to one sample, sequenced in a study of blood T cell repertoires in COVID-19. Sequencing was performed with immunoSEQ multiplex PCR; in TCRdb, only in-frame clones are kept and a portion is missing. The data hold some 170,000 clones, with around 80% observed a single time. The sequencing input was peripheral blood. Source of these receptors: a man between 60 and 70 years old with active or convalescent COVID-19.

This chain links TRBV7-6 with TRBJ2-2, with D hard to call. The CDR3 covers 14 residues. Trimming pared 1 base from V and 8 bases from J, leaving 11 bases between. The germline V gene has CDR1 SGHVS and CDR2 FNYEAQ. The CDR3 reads CASSLGPDKGELFF. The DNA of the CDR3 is TGTGCCAGCAGCTTAGGGCCTGACAAGGGGGAGCTGTTTTTT. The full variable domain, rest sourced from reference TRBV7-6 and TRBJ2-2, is GAGVSQSPRYKVTKRGQDVALRCDPISGHVSLYWYRQALGQGPEFLTYFNYEAQQDKSGLPNDRFSAERPEGSISTLTIQRTEQRDSAMYRCASSLGPDKGELFFGEGSRLTVL.

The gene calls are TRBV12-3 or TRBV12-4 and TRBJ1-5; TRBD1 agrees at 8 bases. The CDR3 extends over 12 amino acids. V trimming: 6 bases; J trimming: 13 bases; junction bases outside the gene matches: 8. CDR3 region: CASSLGTGLQHF. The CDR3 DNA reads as TGTGCCAGCAGCCTAGGGACAGGCCTACAGCATTTT.

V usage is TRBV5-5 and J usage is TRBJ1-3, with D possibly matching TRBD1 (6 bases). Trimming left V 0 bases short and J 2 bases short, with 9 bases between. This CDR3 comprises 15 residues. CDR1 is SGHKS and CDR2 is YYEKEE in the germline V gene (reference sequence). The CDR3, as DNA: TGTGCCAGCAGCTTGGATTCAGGGGCTGGAAACACCATATATTTT. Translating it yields CASSLDSGAGNTIYF.

DNA of the CDR3: TGTGCCAGCAGTTTGGGGGGGCATAGCAATCAGCCCCAGCATTTT. Its protein is CASSLGGHSNQPQHF. This chain connects TRBV28 to TRBJ1-5, with a weak D call TRBD1 (6 bases). V shed 3 bases and J shed 0 bases, with 9 bases lying between them. The CDR3 consists of 15 residues. The germline V gene has CDR1 MDHEN and CDR2 SYDVKM.

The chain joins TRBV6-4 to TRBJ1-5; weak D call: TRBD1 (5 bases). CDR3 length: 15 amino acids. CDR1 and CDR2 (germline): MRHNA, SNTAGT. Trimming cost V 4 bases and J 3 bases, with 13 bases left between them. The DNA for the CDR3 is TGTGCCAGCAGTGTCACTTGGGGCCCCAATCAGCCCCAGCATTTT. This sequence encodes CASSVTWGPNQPQHF.

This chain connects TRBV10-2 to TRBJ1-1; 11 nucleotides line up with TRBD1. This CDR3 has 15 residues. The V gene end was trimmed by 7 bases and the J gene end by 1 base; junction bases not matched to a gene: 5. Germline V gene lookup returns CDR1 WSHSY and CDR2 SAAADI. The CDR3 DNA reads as TGCGCCAGCACGGACAGGGGGCGTTCGAACACTGAAGCTTTCTTT. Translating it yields CASTDRGRSNTEAFF.

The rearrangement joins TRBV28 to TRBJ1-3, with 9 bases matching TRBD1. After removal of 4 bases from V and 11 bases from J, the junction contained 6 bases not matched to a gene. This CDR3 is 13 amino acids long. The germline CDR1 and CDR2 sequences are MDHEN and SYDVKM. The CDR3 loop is CASSSGTGRSIYF. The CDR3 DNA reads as TGTGCCAGCAGTTCCGGGACAGGGAGATCCATATATTTT.

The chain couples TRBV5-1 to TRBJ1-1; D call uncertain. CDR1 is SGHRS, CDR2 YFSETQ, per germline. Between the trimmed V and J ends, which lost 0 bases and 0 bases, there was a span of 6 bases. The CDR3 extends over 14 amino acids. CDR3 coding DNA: TGCGCCAGCAGCTTGGCCAGTCTGAACACTGAAGCTTTCTTT. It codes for CASSLASLNTEAFF. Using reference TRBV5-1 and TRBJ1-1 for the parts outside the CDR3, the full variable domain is KAGVTQTPRYLIKTRGQQVTLSCSPISGHRSVSWYQQTPGQGLQFLFEYFSETQRNKGNFPGRFSGRQFSNSRSEMNVSTLELGDSALYLCASSLASLNTEAFFGQGTRLTVV.

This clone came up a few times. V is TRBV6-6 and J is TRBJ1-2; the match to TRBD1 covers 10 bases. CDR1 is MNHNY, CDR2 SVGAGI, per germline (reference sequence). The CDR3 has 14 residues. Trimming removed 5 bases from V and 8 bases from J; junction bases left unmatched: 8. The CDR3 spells CASSQRQGAGGYTF. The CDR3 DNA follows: TGTGCCAGCAGTCAGAGACAGGGGGCGGGAGGCTACACCTTC.

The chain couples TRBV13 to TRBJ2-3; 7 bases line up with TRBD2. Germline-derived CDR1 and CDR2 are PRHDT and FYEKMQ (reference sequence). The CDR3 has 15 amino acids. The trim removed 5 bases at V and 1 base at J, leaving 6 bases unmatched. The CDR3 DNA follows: TGTGCCAGCAGCGCCCTGGCGGGGGGCACAGATACGCAGTATTTT. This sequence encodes CASSALAGGTDTQYF.

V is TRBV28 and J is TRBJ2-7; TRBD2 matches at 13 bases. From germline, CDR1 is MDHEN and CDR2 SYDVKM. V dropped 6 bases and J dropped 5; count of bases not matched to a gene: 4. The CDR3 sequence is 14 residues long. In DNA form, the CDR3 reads TGTGCCAGCAGCCGGACTAGCGGGAGTCACGAGCAGTACTTC. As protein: CASSRTSGSHEQYF.

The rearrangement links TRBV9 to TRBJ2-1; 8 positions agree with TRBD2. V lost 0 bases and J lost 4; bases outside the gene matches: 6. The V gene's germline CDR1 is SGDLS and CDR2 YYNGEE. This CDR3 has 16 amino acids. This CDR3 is CASSVVSAGGYNEQFF. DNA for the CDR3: TGTGCCAGCAGCGTAGTGTCTGCGGGAGGTTACAATGAGCAGTTCTTC.

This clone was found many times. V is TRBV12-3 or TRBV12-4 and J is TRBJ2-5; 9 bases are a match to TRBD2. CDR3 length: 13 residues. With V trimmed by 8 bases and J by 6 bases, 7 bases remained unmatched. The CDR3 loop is CASGTAGGKTQYF. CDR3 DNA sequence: TGTGCCAGCGGAACAGCGGGGGGTAAGACCCAGTACTTC.

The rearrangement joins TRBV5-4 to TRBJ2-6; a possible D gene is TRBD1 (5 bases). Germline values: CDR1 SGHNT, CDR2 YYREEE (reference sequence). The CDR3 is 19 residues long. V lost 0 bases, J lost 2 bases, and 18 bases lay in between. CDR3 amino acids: CASSLDGYTKGAGANVLTF. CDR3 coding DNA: TGTGCCAGCAGCTTGGATGGCTATACTAAAGGGGCTGGGGCCAACGTCCTGACTTTC.

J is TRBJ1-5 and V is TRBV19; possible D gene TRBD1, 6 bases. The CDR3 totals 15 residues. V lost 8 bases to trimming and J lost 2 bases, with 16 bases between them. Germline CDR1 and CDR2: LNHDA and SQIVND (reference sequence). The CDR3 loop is CASGEQGSRNQPQHF. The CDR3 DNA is TGTGCCAGTGGGGAACAGGGTAGCCGCAATCAGCCCCAGCATTTT.

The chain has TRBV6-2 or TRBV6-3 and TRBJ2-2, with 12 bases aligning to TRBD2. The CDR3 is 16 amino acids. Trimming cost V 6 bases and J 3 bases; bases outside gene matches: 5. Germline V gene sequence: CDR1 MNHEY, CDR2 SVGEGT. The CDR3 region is CASSRTSGTYTGELFF. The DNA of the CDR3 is TGTGCCAGCAGCAGGACTAGCGGGACGTACACCGGGGAGCTGTTTTTT.

Here the CDR3 DNA reads TGTGCCAGCGCTCAGGGACTAGCGGTTAATAATGAGCAGTTCTTC. Protein: CASAQGLAVNNEQFF. This chain joins TRBV2 and TRBJ2-1; 11 bases align to TRBD2. The CDR3 is made up of 15 amino acids. Germline V lookup: CDR1 SNHLY, CDR2 FYNNEI. J gave up 7 bases and V 8 bases, and 10 bases lay outside the gene matches.